The present entry profiles one T cell receptor (beta chain) with its context. V shed 4 bases and J 5 bases; nucleotides not matched to a gene: 7. CDR1 GTSNPN and CDR2 SVGIG come from the germline V gene (reference sequence). CDR3 length equals 13 residues. Method: immunoSEQ multiplex PCR; TCRdb's copy keeps in-frame clones and lacks some. Of around 400,000 clones listed, 89% were seen once; the top ten hold around 1.7%. This specimen belongs to a study of blood T cell repertoires in COVID-19. Across the whole study: Samples taken during acute and convalescent COVID-19 were collected in the United States, Italy and Spain. From T cells, B-cell-depleted T cells, or PBMCs came the material, which was cDNA or gDNA.

The age range of participants was 18 to 89 years, with residence in about two dozen US areas. The J gene is TRBJ2-5, the V gene TRBV30, with 7 bases lining up with TRBD1. The sequenced sample was PBMCs or T cells enriched from blood (not recorded which). This clonotype was obtained from a woman aged 30 to 39 who had recovered from COVID-19. Here the CDR3 reads CAWIRSRGETQYF. In DNA form, the CDR3 reads TGTGCCTGGATTAGGTCCAGGGGGGAGACCCAGTACTTC. Drawing the rest from reference TRBV30 and TRBJ2-5, the complete variable domain is SQTIHQWPATLVQPVGSPLSLECTVEGTSNPNLYWYRQAAGRGLQLLFYSVGIGQISSEVPQNLSASRPQDRQFILSSKKLLLSDSGFYLCAWIRSRGETQYFGPGTRLLVL.